This entry lists 9 T cell receptor beta chains sequenced from one sample in a study of T cells in women clearing cervical HPV infection. Generated by immunoSEQ multiplex PCR, the TCRdb table keeps only in-frame clones and is missing some. The clone table shows fewer than 40,000 clones, with the ten largest holding under 8%. Sequenced sample: blood buffy coat. The receptors stem from a woman between 18 and 69 years old with a cervical HPV16 infection that either progressed to CIN3+ or cleared (not recorded which).

Of note for this clone: The CDR3 extends 3 residues past the end of the read, so its final part is completed from the germline J gene. V is TRBV19 and J is TRBJ2-3; a weak D match, TRBD1 (5 bases). Trimming took off 6 bases at V and 2 bases at J, with 12 bases between the two ends. The CDR3 contains 14 residues. Germline CDR1 LNHDA, CDR2 SQIVND (reference sequence). The covered CDR3 bases are TGTGCCAGTAGGGCGACAGATTACACAGATACG. It encodes CASRATDYTDT. From start to end, the CDR3 is CASRATDYTDTQYF.

As to this clone: The read falls 3 residues short of the CDR3 end, and the missing part is taken from the germline J gene. The chain employs TRBV5-6 and TRBJ1-2; the match to TRBD1 covers 7 bases. CDR3 length: 12 residues. Germline V gene data show CDR1 as SGHDT and CDR2 as YYEEEE. The trim removed 5 bases at V and 7 bases at J, leaving 5 bases unmatched. CDR3 sequence reads: CASSKAGGGYTF. CDR3 DNA (partial): TGTGCCAGCAGTAAAGCAGGGGGTGGC.

To note about this clone: The read falls 3 residues short of the CDR3 end, and the missing part is taken from the germline J gene. The chain has TRBV9 and TRBJ2-2; D remains unclear. The CDR3 runs to 13 residues. CDR1 is SGDLS and CDR2 is YYNGEE in the germline V gene. V was shortened by 0 bases and J by 6 bases, with 6 bases between the two germline ends. The CDR3 region is CASSVAFSGELFF. The CDR3 DNA, read in part, is TGTGCCAGCAGCGTAGCATTTTCCGGGGAG.

CDR3 bases read: TGTGCCAGCATGGGTGACGGGGGAAGCTCCTATAATTCACCC. It yields the protein CASMGDGGSSYNSP. The full CDR3 protein reads CASMGDGGSSYNSPLHF. The chain recombines TRBV12-3 or TRBV12-4 with TRBJ1-6, with D perhaps matching TRBD1 (5 bases). The read terminates 3 residues ahead of where the CDR3 ends, so the germline J gene completes it. V dropped 7 bases and J dropped 0 bases, with 16 bases sitting between them. The length of the CDR3 is 17 residues.

As regards this clone: Coverage ceases 3 residues before the CDR3 finishes, and the germline J gene fills in the end. The chain is built from TRBV19 and TRBJ2-3; D is possibly TRBD2 (6 bases). The CDR3 is made up of 15 amino acids. CDR1 and CDR2 (germline): LNHDA, SQIVND (reference sequence). Trimming removed 5 bases from V and 4 bases from J, with 16 bases in between. The CDR3 loop is CASSPGRGMADTQYF. The CDR3 DNA, read in part, is TGTGCCAGTAGTCCCGGTCGGGGGATGGCAGATACG.

For this clone: A read error may produce the germline difference seen at one junction end. The CDR3 goes on 3 residues after the read ends, and that part is filled in from the germline J gene. The chain carries TRBV4-2 and TRBJ2-7; D unresolved. The CDR3 totals 13 residues. CDR1 is LGHNA and CDR2 is YNFKEQ in the germline V gene. The covered CDR3 bases are TGCGCCAGCAGCCAAGGTCAGAGGTACGAG. Protein: CASSQGQRYE. The whole CDR3 reads CASSQGQRYEQYF.

For this clone: Read coverage stops 3 residues before the CDR3 terminus; the germline J gene supplies the remainder. The V gene is TRBV6-2 or TRBV6-3, the J gene TRBJ2-4; 8 bases line up with TRBD2. V dropped 0 bases and J dropped 2; count of bases not matched to a gene: 3. Germline CDR1 MNHEY, CDR2 SVGEGT. This CDR3 comprises 16 residues. CDR3 DNA, as far as it was read: TGTGCCAGCAGTTACTCGTCGGGGGGGCCCAAAAACATT. Amino acids: CASSYSSGGPKNI. The full CDR3 sequence reads CASSYSSGGPKNIQYF.

About this clone itself: The read is 3 residues too short to cover the CDR3 end, so that end is filled in from the germline J gene. The chain employs TRBV7-3 and TRBJ2-3, with 14 positions matching TRBD2. Trimming cost V 4 bases and J 1 base; bases outside gene matches: 4. CDR3 length: 17 amino acids. CDR1 is SGHTA and CDR2 is FQGTGA in the germline V gene. CDR3 DNA, as far as it was read: TGTGCCAGCAGCTGGACGGGACTAGCGGGGGGCACAGATACG. Translation gives CASSWTGLAGGTDT. From start to end, the CDR3 is CASSWTGLAGGTDTQYF.

Turning to this clone: The read terminates 3 residues ahead of where the CDR3 ends, so the germline J gene completes it. The chain carries TRBV19 and TRBJ2-5; 11 bases are a match to TRBD1. The CDR3 loop spans 15 amino acids. Germline V gene sequence: CDR1 LNHDA, CDR2 SQIVND (reference sequence). Trimming cost V 6 bases and J 4 bases; bases outside gene matches: 7. The CDR3 bases that were read are TGTGCCAGTAGAACAAAGGGACAGGGGGGAGAGACC. It translates to CASRTKGQGGET. The entire CDR3 is CASRTKGQGGETQYF. The full variable domain, completed using reference TRBV19 and TRBJ2-5, is DGGITQSPKYLFRKEGQNVTLSCEQNLNHDAMYWYRQDPGQGLRLIYYSQIVNDFQKGDIAEGYSVSREKKESFPLTVTSAQKNPTAFYLCASRTKGQGGETQYFGPGTRLLVL.